These 32 T cell receptor beta chains originate from one sample sequenced in a study of post-analysis software for immune sequencing data (dated by TCRdb to between 2014 and 2016). Preparation of the library involved PCR. Sequenced using an Illumina HiSeq 2500. To reduce PCR and sequencing biases, unique molecular identifiers were incorporated into the TCR beta cDNA libraries. In TCRdb, the public reads were trimmed at Q25 with fastp and aligned with MiXCR, with productive beta chains retained. Merged by CDR3 protein, the rows form single entries marked with the most common genes and DNA. Counted in this sample were fewer than 850,000 distinct CDR3 sequences; 46% of them appeared once. The ten top clones hold 4.9% of the sample. The antigens these receptors bind are not known. Paper-wide results and their limitations: About 5 TRBV segments, including TRBV5-6, TRBV5-1 and TRBV20-1, were significantly more frequent in patients than controls.

The sample taken for sequencing was blood. The origin of the receptors is a girl aged 5-17 years with multiple sclerosis.

The chain couples TRBV4-1 to TRBJ2-5, with 9 nucleotides matching TRBD2. The end of the DNA is better explained by TRBJ2-7, so the J call may be wrong. CDR3 length equals 15 residues. Germline V gene lookup returns CDR1 MGHRA and CDR2 YSYEKL. CDR3 sequence (DNA): TGCGCCAGCAGCCAGCCGACTAGCGGTGAAGGCGAGCAGTACTTC. Translating gives CASSQPTSGEGEQYF.

The chain combines TRBV7-2 with TRBJ1-1; D is undetermined. Germline CDR1 reads SGHTA; CDR2 reads FQGNSA. CDR3 length: 13 residues. Trimming took 7 bases from V and 2 from J, leaving 11 bases between them. CDR3 nucleotide sequence: TGTGCCAGCAAGAAATCGGCAAACACTGAAGCTTTCTTT. Encoded protein: CASKKSANTEAFF. Full variable domain (outside the CDR3, taken from reference TRBV7-2 and TRBJ1-1): GAGVSQSPSNKVTEKGKDVELRCDPISGHTALYWYRQSLGQGLEFLIYFQGNSAPDKSGLPSDRFSAERTGGSVSTLTIQRTQQEDSAVYLCASKKSANTEAFFGQGTRLTVV.

This chain connects TRBV7-2 to TRBJ2-3; no firm D call. V was trimmed by 2 bases and J by 0 bases, leaving 9 bases between them. This CDR3 has 15 residues. Germline lookup yields CDR1 SGHTA and CDR2 FQGNSA. The CDR3: CASSLSVASTDTQYF. The CDR3 region has the DNA TGTGCCAGCAGCTTATCGGTCGCCAGCACAGATACGCAGTATTTT.

This clonotype has more than one count but fewer than ten. This rearrangement joins TRBV20-1 to TRBJ2-1; TRBD2 matches 8 bases. Unmatched junction bases numbered 4, after V lost 3 bases and J lost 6 bases. The CDR3 is 13 residues long. Germline CDR1 reads DFQATT; CDR2 reads SNEGSKA (reference sequence). The CDR3 nucleotides are TGCAGTGCTAGGTTAGCGGGAACCAATGAGCAGTTCTTC. It is translated as CSARLAGTNEQFF.

The chain couples TRBV27 to TRBJ1-5; 9 bases align to TRBD1. This CDR3 has 17 residues. Germline lookup yields CDR1 MNHEY and CDR2 SMNVEV (reference sequence). V trimming: 3 bases; J trimming: 6 bases; junction bases outside the gene matches: 12. CDR3: CASSLAHRGQGGQPQHF. In nucleotides, the CDR3 is TGTGCCAGCAGTTTGGCCCACAGGGGACAGGGTGGTCAGCCCCAGCATTTT.

The chain combines TRBV7-2 with TRBJ2-1; possibly TRBD1 for D (7 bases). In germline, CDR1 is SGHTA, CDR2 FQGNSA. The CDR3 runs to 15 residues. V shed 5 bases and J shed 8 bases, with 19 bases lying between them. The CDR3 reads CASSLGGGMVDEQFF. DNA for the CDR3: TGTGCCAGCAGCCTAGGGGGCGGGATGGTGGATGAGCAGTTCTTC.

This chain joins TRBV7-2 and TRBJ1-6; D is ambiguous. The CDR3 consists of 15 residues. Germline values: CDR1 SGHTA, CDR2 FQGNSA. The V and J ends lost 5 bases and 7 bases respectively, with 15 bases between them. DNA for the CDR3: TGTGCCAGCAGCGAAGACCCAGCGAGAAATTCACCCCTCCACTTT. This translates into CASSEDPARNSPLHF.

The chain employs TRBV7-3 and TRBJ2-3; 16 bases map to TRBD2. The length of the CDR3 is 18 residues. CDR1 is SGHTA and CDR2 is FQGTGA in the germline V gene. Unmatched junction bases numbered 4, after V lost 2 bases and J lost 2 bases. The CDR3 spells CASSLGTSGRAVTDTQYF. The CDR3 coding sequence is TGTGCCAGCAGCTTAGGGACTAGCGGGAGGGCCGTCACAGATACGCAGTATTTT.

This chain uses TRBV30 with TRBJ2-3, with a weak D call TRBD2 (5 bases). Germline CDR1 reads GTSNPN; CDR2 reads SVGIG (reference sequence). Trimming left V 3 bases short and J 5 bases short, with 18 bases between. The CDR3 contains 15 residues. The CDR3 is CAWSAAGESQDTQYF. Here the CDR3 DNA reads TGTGCCTGGAGCGCAGCCGGGGAGTCACAAGATACGCAGTATTTT.

Here the CDR3 DNA reads TGTGCCAGCAGCCCCAGTAGCGGGAGAAGGTACGAGCAGTACTTC. This encodes CASSPSSGRRYEQYF. V gene TRBV12-3 or TRBV12-4 combines with J gene TRBJ2-7, with 9 bases fitting TRBD2. This CDR3 is 15 amino acids long. Unmatched junction bases numbered 10, after V lost 6 bases and J lost 4 bases.

In this sample, this clonotype turned up a few times. The chain has TRBV12-3 or TRBV12-4 and TRBJ2-7, with a tentative D call TRBD1 (6 bases). The CDR3 is made up of 14 amino acids. Trimming left V 6 bases short and J 4 bases short, with 16 bases between. CDR3 sequence reads: CASSLQGPNYEQYF. CDR3 nucleotide sequence: TGTGCCAGCAGCCTACAGGGACCGAATTACGAGCAGTACTTC.

The chain employs TRBV12-3 or TRBV12-4 and TRBJ2-7; D may match TRBD1 or TRBD2 (6 bases each). The CDR3 has 16 amino acids. V lost 5 bases and J 3 bases, leaving 20 bases between the germline ends. The CDR3 coding sequence is TGTGCCAGCAGTGAGGGGGGCCACGTGAAATTCTACGAGCAGTACTTC. It translates to CASSEGGHVKFYEQYF.

The rearrangement joins TRBV24-1 to TRBJ2-1; TRBD2 matches 8 bases. Per the germline V gene, CDR1 is KGHDR and CDR2 is SFDVKD. There are 17 residues in the CDR3. Trimming took 3 bases from V and 1 from J; bases not matched to a gene: 7. The CDR3 reads CATSDRQTSGSYNEQFF. The CDR3 nucleotides are TGTGCCACCAGTGATCGACAAACTAGCGGATCCTACAATGAGCAGTTCTTC.

This clonotype was observed a few times. The CDR3 nucleotides are TGTGCCAGCAGTTTAAATCCGGGACAGGCGTACTACGAGCAGTACTTC. Its protein is CASSLNPGQAYYEQYF. The gene calls are TRBV28 and TRBJ2-5; the match to TRBD1 covers 8 bases. TRBJ2-7 explains the end of the DNA better; the J call may be wrong. Germline V CDR1 and CDR2: MDHEN, SYDVKM. The CDR3 totals 16 residues.

This clonotype has just a few counts. The V gene is TRBV6-6, the J gene TRBJ2-7; tentative D call: TRBD2 (5 bases). Germline V gene data show CDR1 as MNHNY and CDR2 as SVGAGI (reference sequence). Trimming stripped 0 bases from V and 0 bases from J, with 9 bases between. The CDR3 length is 15 residues. The DNA of the CDR3 is TGTGCCAGCAGTTACTCAGGTAGCGACTCCTACGAGCAGTACTTC. This encodes CASSYSGSDSYEQYF.

A few counts support this clonotype. The chain combines TRBV28 with TRBJ2-7; 8 nucleotides match TRBD2. Germline V gene sequence: CDR1 MDHEN, CDR2 SYDVKM. The CDR3 sequence is 13 residues long. V gave up 5 bases and J gave up 4 bases; unmatched junction bases: 4. In DNA form, the CDR3 reads TGTGCCAGCAGTACTAGCGGAGATTACGAGCAGTACTTC. It codes for CASSTSGDYEQYF. The whole variable domain, remainder taken from reference TRBV28 and TRBJ2-7, is DVKVTQSSRYLVKRTGEKVFLECVQDMDHENMFWYRQDPGLGLRLIYFSYDVKMKEKGDIPEGYSVSREKKERFSLILESASTNQTSMYLCASSTSGDYEQYFGPGTRLTVT.

V gene TRBV5-1 combines with J gene TRBJ2-4, with 10 bases matching TRBD1. Germline V gives CDR1 SGHRS, CDR2 YFSETQ. V was clipped by 4 bases and J by 2 bases; unmatched bases: 3. The CDR3 length is 15 residues. In DNA form, the CDR3 reads TGCGCCAGCAGCCCGGACAGGGGGACCAAAAACATTCAGTACTTC. It translates to CASSPDRGTKNIQYF.

The gene calls are TRBV6-2 or TRBV6-3 and TRBJ2-4, with 11 bases identical to TRBD2. The CDR3 is 15 amino acids. Trimming removed 4 bases from V and 6 bases from J; junction bases left unmatched: 5. Germline-derived CDR1 and CDR2 are MNHEY and SVGEGT. The CDR3 spells CASSSRLAGLNIQYF. As DNA, the CDR3 is TGTGCCAGCAGTTCACGACTAGCGGGATTAAACATTCAGTACTTC.

The chain has TRBV29-1 and TRBJ1-2; D possibly corresponds to TRBD1 (5 bases). V lost 1 base, J lost 4 bases, and 19 bases lay in between. The CDR3 sequence is 16 residues long. Germline CDR1 reads SQVTM; CDR2 reads ANQGSEA. This CDR3 reads CSVEAPSGGLLYGYTF. CDR3 DNA sequence: TGCAGCGTTGAAGCCCCGTCGGGGGGGTTGCTCTATGGCTACACCTTC.

The gene calls are TRBV5-6 and TRBJ1-2, with D possibly matching TRBD1 (5 bases). Germline CDR1 SGHDT, CDR2 YYEEEE. V was trimmed by 0 bases and J by 3 bases, leaving 9 bases between them. This CDR3 spans 14 amino acids. CDR3 region: CASSLAWGDYGYTF. The DNA of the CDR3 is TGTGCCAGCAGCTTGGCGTGGGGCGACTATGGCTACACCTTC.

The V call is TRBV29-1, the J call TRBJ1-1; 12 positions match TRBD1. The V and J ends lost 6 bases and 4 bases, in that order; junction bases with no gene match: 30. The CDR3 has 22 amino acids. CDR1 SQVTM and CDR2 ANQGSEA come from the germline V gene. The CDR3 DNA is TGCAGCGTCTCGCGTCGAGGGGCCAATACTCCGGGACAGGGGGCGCCGGGCACTGAAGCTTTCTTT. Amino acids: CSVSRRGANTPGQGAPGTEAFF.

This clonotype was counted a few times. The V and J genes are TRBV20-1 and TRBJ2-7, with a possible D match to TRBD1 (6 bases). The length of the CDR3 is 14 residues. CDR1 and CDR2 from the germline V gene are DFQATT and SNEGSKA (reference sequence). V was clipped by 5 bases and J by 0 bases, with 14 bases between them. The CDR3 DNA sequence: TGCAGTGCTCAACCGACAGGAAGCTCCTACGAGCAGTACTTC. Amino acid sequence: CSAQPTGSSYEQYF.

The CDR3 loop reads CASGPGGANVLTF. The CDR3, as DNA: TGTGCTAGTGGCCCGGGAGGGGCCAACGTCCTGACTTTC. The chain links TRBV12-5 to TRBJ2-6; D might be TRBD2 (5 bases). V was clipped by 6 bases and J by 4 bases, with 7 bases between them. CDR1 and CDR2 from the germline V gene are LGHNT and FRNRAP. The CDR3 is made up of 13 amino acids.

This sequence joins TRBV9 and TRBJ2-1; possibly TRBD2 for D (5 bases). V was pared by 0 bases and J by 4 bases, with 14 bases between. CDR3 length equals 16 residues. From germline, CDR1 is SGDLS and CDR2 YYNGEE. As DNA, the CDR3 is TGTGCCAGCAGCGTAGGAGGGCGCTCAGTGTACAATGAGCAGTTCTTC. It is translated as CASSVGGRSVYNEQFF.

This clonotype was counted a single time. This chain joins TRBV7-3 and TRBJ2-1; TRBD1 might be the D (5 bases). V lost 5 bases and J 4 bases, leaving 21 bases between the germline ends. Germline V gene sequence: CDR1 SGHTA, CDR2 FQGTGA. CDR3 length equals 17 residues. The CDR3 DNA follows: TGTGCCAGCAGCCCAGGCAGGGATCCCCTAGGATACAATGAGCAGTTCTTC. Translated: CASSPGRDPLGYNEQFF.

This clonotype was found a few times. The chain links TRBV10-3 to TRBJ2-1, with D unresolved. CDR3 length equals 15 residues. Trimming left V 6 bases short and J 0 bases short, with 12 bases between. Germline V CDR1 and CDR2: ENHRY, SYGVKD. CDR3 amino acids: CAIRDDSSSYNEQFF. The CDR3 region has the DNA TGTGCCATCAGGGACGACTCCAGCTCCTACAATGAGCAGTTCTTC.

The genes are TRBV27 and TRBJ1-2; 8 bases match TRBD1. Germline V gives CDR1 MNHEY, CDR2 SMNVEV (reference sequence). This CDR3 has 15 amino acids. Trimming at V came to 6 bases and at J to 8 bases, leaving 14 bases not matched to a gene. The CDR3 DNA reads as TGTGCCAGCAGACCCTTTTTAGGGACAGGAGGAGGCTACACCTTC. It encodes CASRPFLGTGGGYTF.

The rearrangement links TRBV20-1 to TRBJ2-1; the D gene is possibly TRBD1 (5 bases). Germline-derived CDR1 and CDR2 are DFQATT and SNEGSKA (reference sequence). Trimming removed 8 bases from V and 10 bases from J, with 21 bases in between. The CDR3 length is 13 residues. CDR3 DNA sequence: TGCAGTAAAGCTACTACAGGTCTTATGGAGCAGTTCTTC. This translates into CSKATTGLMEQFF.

This clonotype was observed a handful of times. The chain has TRBV20-1 and TRBJ1-4; 11 bases map to TRBD1. The CDR3 sequence is 15 residues long. V dropped 0 bases and J dropped 7; count of bases not matched to a gene: 4. Germline loops: CDR1 DFQATT, CDR2 SNEGSKA (reference sequence). The CDR3 DNA follows: TGCAGTGCTAGAGATGCGGGGACAGGGGGTGAAAAACTGTTTTTT. Translating it yields CSARDAGTGGEKLFF.

This clonotype has a handful of counts. V usage is TRBV29-1 and J usage is TRBJ2-3; possibly TRBD1 for D (5 bases). Germline V gene data show CDR1 as SQVTM and CDR2 as ANQGSEA. The V gene lost 3 bases and the J gene lost 4 bases, with 17 bases spanning the gap. The CDR3 runs to 15 residues. This chain's CDR3 is CSVEGQARVPDTQYF. The CDR3 DNA follows: TGCAGCGTTGAGGGGCAGGCCCGGGTTCCAGATACGCAGTATTTT.

V and J are TRBV6-1 and TRBJ2-3; D is possibly TRBD2 (5 bases). Germline CDR1 and CDR2: MNHNS and SASEGT. This CDR3 comprises 15 residues. V lost 6 bases and J lost 6, with 19 bases in between. CDR3 protein: CASSPAESRLDTQYF. In DNA form, the CDR3 reads TGTGCCAGCAGCCCAGCGGAATCTAGGCTGGATACGCAGTATTTT.

The V and J genes are TRBV6-2 or TRBV6-3 and TRBJ2-1, with D hard to call. V was shortened by 7 bases and J by 6 bases, with 22 bases between the two germline ends. This CDR3 comprises 16 residues. Germline values: CDR1 MNHEY, CDR2 SVGEGT. Here the CDR3 DNA reads TGTGCCAGCACCCTGCTTGGCGGCCCCTTCCCCAATGAGCAGTTCTTC. The encoded protein is CASTLLGGPFPNEQFF.